One and the same sample provided the 15 T cell receptor beta chains below, sequenced in a study of cytomegalovirus exposure and HLA in healthy donors listed by TCRdb under 2017. Receptor amplification or capture employed the immunoSEQ multiplex PCR assay. The multiplex PCR relied on a mix of 60 forward primers for TCR Vbeta segments and 13 reverse primers for TCR Jbeta segments. Not all clones reach the TCRdb copy of this immuneACCESS table, which keeps in-frame sequences only. Checked studies attribute under half of the gap to unresolved V genes and leave the rest unexplained. This sample is represented by under 200,000 clones; roughly 72% of them were singletons. Clones ranked in the top ten supply just over 2% of the sample. Sequencing was carried out using PBMCs. These receptors all stem from a young woman in good health and CMV-seropositive.

This rearrangement joins TRBV7-6 to TRBJ2-7; possibly TRBD2 for D (6 bases). CDR3 length equals 17 residues. CDR1 is SGHVS and CDR2 is FNYEAQ in the germline V gene. V lost 1 base to trimming and J lost 0 bases, with 16 bases between them. The CDR3 region is CASSLGSLDGSSYEQYF. The CDR3 region has the DNA TGTGCCAGCAGCTTAGGATCTTTGGACGGGAGCTCCTACGAGCAGTACTTC.

Comments on this clone: Other DNA sequences in the same sample also yield this CDR3. V usage is TRBV18 and J usage is TRBJ1-1; D gene unclear. The germline CDR1 and CDR2 sequences are KGHSH and LQKENI. This CDR3 has 13 residues. Deletions cut 3 bases from V and 0 bases from J, with 5 bases between. CDR3 sequence (DNA): TGTGCCAGCTCACCTGAGCTGAACACTGAAGCTTTCTTT. Amino acid sequence: CASSPELNTEAFF.

This chain uses TRBV19 with TRBJ1-1, with a weak D call TRBD1 (6 bases). Germline-derived CDR1 and CDR2 are LNHDA and SQIVND (reference sequence). The CDR3 sequence is 13 residues long. V was trimmed by 7 bases and J by 1 base, leaving 10 bases between them. In DNA form, the CDR3 reads TGTGCCAGTACCGACAGGTGGAACACTGAAGCTTTCTTT. The encoded protein is CASTDRWNTEAFF.

The CDR3 region is CASSFRAGGNTEAFF. Here the CDR3 DNA reads TGCGCCAGCAGTTTTCGGGCAGGGGGGAACACTGAAGCTTTCTTT. J is TRBJ1-1 and V is TRBV4-1; 7 positions match TRBD1. The CDR3 contains 15 residues. The ends lost 6 bases at V and 1 base at J; junction bases unmatched: 8. Germline values: CDR1 MGHRA, CDR2 YSYEKL.

This chain joins TRBV30 and TRBJ2-4, with D unresolved. The ends were cut back, 0 bases at V and 8 bases at J, with 11 bases in the middle. The CDR3 contains 13 residues. The V gene's germline CDR1 is GTSNPN and CDR2 SVGIG (reference sequence). In DNA, the CDR3 is TGTGCCTGGAGTGTTAAGAGTACGGACATTCAGTACTTC. Translation gives CAWSVKSTDIQYF. Together with reference TRBV30 and TRBJ2-4, the CDR3 gives the full variable domain: SQTIHQWPATLVQPVGSPLSLECTVEGTSNPNLYWYRQAAGRGLQLLFYSVGIGQISSEVPQNLSASRPQDRQFILSSKKLLLSDSGFYLCAWSVKSTDIQYFGAGTRLSVL.

This clone has a single count. The chain carries TRBV7-2 and TRBJ2-1; no definite D call. V was trimmed by 1 base and J by 10 bases, leaving 14 bases between them. CDR3 length: 14 amino acids. Germline V CDR1 and CDR2: SGHTA, FQGNSA. CDR3 bases: TGTGCCAGCAGCTTAGACGCTAGATCAGCGGAGCAGTTCTTC. Residues: CASSLDARSAEQFF.

The table lists this clone with a count of one. The chain carries TRBV6-5 and TRBJ1-2; the D is unclear. Germline CDR1 is MNHEY and CDR2 is SVGAGI. V lost 0 bases and J 7 bases, leaving 12 bases between the germline ends. CDR3 length equals 14 residues. CDR3 bases: TGTGCCAGCAGTTACTCGAACCGAGAAGCTGGCTACACCTTC. Encoded protein: CASSYSNREAGYTF.

A few counts support this clone. The chain is built from TRBV19 and TRBJ1-2; 8 bases map to TRBD1. The CDR3 length is 13 residues. After removal of 9 bases from V and 6 bases from J, the junction contained 9 bases not matched to a gene. Germline loops: CDR1 LNHDA, CDR2 SQIVND (reference sequence). The CDR3 protein is CASNDRGIDGYTF. CDR3 DNA: TGTGCCAGCAACGACAGGGGAATAGATGGCTACACCTTC.

This clone has a handful of counts. V usage is TRBV6-5 and J usage is TRBJ2-1; 12 bases fit TRBD2. Germline V gene lookup returns CDR1 MNHEY and CDR2 SVGAGI. The CDR3 is 14 amino acids. The V gene end was trimmed by 8 bases and the J gene end by 9 bases; junction bases not matched to a gene: 8. The CDR3 DNA is TGTGCCAGCGGCCAGACTAGCGGGAGTAGTGAGCAGTTCTTC. It translates to CASGQTSGSSEQFF.

The gene calls are TRBV7-6 and TRBJ2-5; TRBD2 is a possible D gene (5 bases). The CDR3 loop spans 15 amino acids. Germline lookup yields CDR1 SGHVS and CDR2 FNYEAQ. V was trimmed by 4 bases and J by 2 bases, leaving 14 bases between them. The CDR3 DNA follows: TGTGCCAGCAGCTCCCCCTTGGGGAGACAAGAGACCCAGTACTTC. Amino acid sequence: CASSSPLGRQETQYF.

The sample holds one count of this clone. The chain is built from TRBV6-6 and TRBJ1-6; no clear D. V was clipped by 5 bases and J by 7 bases, with 9 bases between them. The germline CDR1 and CDR2 sequences are MNHNY and SVGAGI (reference sequence). The CDR3 is 13 residues long. The CDR3: CASSAEVNSPLHF. The CDR3 DNA reads TGTGCCAGCAGTGCTGAGGTGAATTCACCCCTCCACTTT.

V usage is TRBV15 and J usage is TRBJ2-5, with 7 bases matching TRBD2. CDR3 size: 15 residues. Trimming at V came to 4 bases and at J to 3 bases, leaving 8 bases not matched to a gene. Germline-derived CDR1 and CDR2 are LNHNV and YYDKDF (reference sequence). The CDR3 protein is CATSIPASGEETQYF. CDR3 nucleotides: TGTGCCACCAGCATACCCGCCAGCGGGGAAGAGACCCAGTACTTC.

The rearrangement joins TRBV6-4 to TRBJ1-1; 8 bases are shared with TRBD1. The CDR3 sequence is 14 residues long. Germline CDR1 and CDR2: MRHNA and SNTAGT. Trimming at V came to 3 bases and at J to 5 bases, leaving 5 bases not matched to a gene. The CDR3 bases are TGTGCCAGCAGTGAAGAGACAGGGGTTACTGAAGCTTTCTTT. This codes for CASSEETGVTEAFF.

The V gene is TRBV27, the J gene TRBJ2-7; maybe TRBD2 (7 bases). With 3 bases removed from V and 2 bases from J, the gap between germline ends came to 14 bases. The CDR3 length is 15 residues. Germline lookup yields CDR1 MNHEY and CDR2 SMNVEV (reference sequence). This chain's CDR3 is CASSFDAGAPYEQYF. Here the CDR3 DNA reads TGTGCCAGCAGTTTTGACGCGGGGGCCCCCTACGAGCAGTACTTC.

This clone was recorded only once. The gene calls are TRBV6-1 and TRBJ1-5; D unclear. This CDR3 contains 13 residues. Trimming left V 0 bases short and J 4 bases short, with 4 bases between. Germline values: CDR1 MNHNS, CDR2 SASEGT. CDR3 amino acids: CASSEAENQPQHF. Here the CDR3 DNA reads TGTGCCAGCAGTGAAGCTGAGAATCAGCCCCAGCATTTT.